A single sample is the source of the 3 T cell receptor beta chains below, sequenced in a study of cytomegalovirus exposure and HLA in healthy donors. A multiplex PCR was run with 60 Vbeta primers and 13 Jbeta primers. Clones were read by immunoSEQ multiplex PCR, and TCRdb kept only the in-frame ones, dropping some. The sample includes about 97,000 clones, over 75% seen only once; the top ten take around 5.2%. Sample: PBMCs. These receptors were obtained from a middle-aged man in good health and CMV-seropositive.

V and J are TRBV7-6 and TRBJ1-3; D is uncertain. This CDR3 is 15 amino acids long. Germline CDR1 SGHVS, CDR2 FNYEAQ. Trimming pared 5 bases from V and 0 bases from J, leaving 11 bases between. The CDR3: CASSNPAVSGNTIYF. CDR3 bases: TGTGCCAGCAGCAACCCAGCGGTCTCTGGAAACACCATATATTTT.

This chain joins TRBV7-9 and TRBJ2-5; 12 nucleotides match TRBD2. Germline V lookup: CDR1 SEHNR, CDR2 FQNEAQ (reference sequence). V shed 5 bases, J shed 5 bases, and the junction held 9 bases outside the gene matches. The CDR3 has 16 amino acids. The chain's CDR3 is CASSQQTSGRLETQYF. The CDR3 coding sequence is TGTGCCAGCAGCCAACAGACTAGCGGGAGACTGGAGACCCAGTACTTC.

The gene calls are TRBV19 and TRBJ2-7; weak D call: TRBD2 (5 bases). Germline V gene sequence: CDR1 LNHDA, CDR2 SQIVND (reference sequence). The CDR3 spans 14 residues. Trimming left V 1 base short and J 6 bases short, with 13 bases between. The DNA of the CDR3 is TGTGCCAGTAGTATAGCTAGCAATTCGGGCGAGCAGTACTTC. Residues: CASSIASNSGEQYF.